This passage covers 10 T cell receptor beta chains from one sample sequenced in a study of cytomegalovirus exposure and HLA in healthy donors. PCR used 60 Vbeta primers and 13 Jbeta primers. Profiled with immunoSEQ multiplex PCR; TCRdb holds only in-frame clones, not every one. Here the sample spans some 110,000 clones, approximately 82% being singletons. Sequencing was performed on PBMCs. These receptors all stem from a man aged 30-40 years in good health and CMV-seropositive.

This clone was seen a single time. This CDR3 is CASSLDWQVSGYTF. Written as DNA, the CDR3 is TGTGCCAGCAGCTTGGATTGGCAGGTATCAGGCTACACCTTC. This chain connects TRBV5-5 to TRBJ1-2; no clear D. The CDR3 contains 14 residues. CDR1 SGHKS and CDR2 YYEKEE come from the germline V gene (reference sequence). V dropped 0 bases and J dropped 8 bases, with 14 bases sitting between them. Full variable domain (remainder filled in from reference TRBV5-5 and TRBJ1-2): DAGVTQSPTHLIKTRGQQVTLRCSPISGHKSVSWYQQVLGQGPQFIFQYYEKEERGRGNFPDRFSARQFPNYSSELNVNALLLGDSALYLCASSLDWQVSGYTFGSGTRLTVV.

This clone was seen only once. The V and J genes are TRBV29-1 and TRBJ2-2, with 8 bases matching TRBD2. There are 13 residues in the CDR3. Germline CDR1 is SQVTM and CDR2 is ANQGSEA. Trimming removed 3 bases from V and 4 bases from J; junction bases left unmatched: 1. Written as DNA, the CDR3 is TGCAGCGTTGACGGGAGGGCCACCGGGGAGCTGTTTTTT. Its translation is CSVDGRATGELFF.

The chain couples TRBV5-1 to TRBJ2-1, with a possible D match to TRBD1 (6 bases). Per germline, CDR1 SGHRS and CDR2 YFSETQ. The CDR3 has 13 amino acids. Trimming pared 0 bases from V and 5 bases from J, leaving 6 bases between. The CDR3 nucleotides are TGCGCCAGCAGCTTGGGGGACAACAATGAGCAGTTCTTC. Its translation is CASSLGDNNEQFF.

The V gene is TRBV5-1, the J gene TRBJ1-1, with 7 bases aligning to TRBD1. Germline lookup yields CDR1 SGHRS and CDR2 YFSETQ. The CDR3 contains 16 residues. V lost 2 bases, J lost 1 base, and 8 bases stayed unmatched. DNA of the CDR3: TGCGCCAGCAGCTTTACAGGGGCTAGACAGAACACTGAAGCTTTCTTT. It is translated as CASSFTGARQNTEAFF.

The chain uses TRBV6-6 and TRBJ1-1, with unresolved D. V gave up 7 bases and J gave up 4 bases, with 16 bases separating them. There are 14 residues in the CDR3. From germline, CDR1 is MNHNY and CDR2 SVGAGI (reference sequence). CDR3 sequence (DNA): TGTGCCAGCAAAAGAGGGATTGAGGTCACTGAAGCTTTCTTT. As protein: CASKRGIEVTEAFF.

This rearrangement joins TRBV19 to TRBJ2-7; 7 bases align to TRBD1. CDR3 length: 14 residues. Germline V lookup: CDR1 LNHDA, CDR2 SQIVND (reference sequence). Trimming cost V 5 bases and J 2 bases; bases outside gene matches: 6. CDR3 nucleotides: TGTGCCAGTAGTGCACGACAGGGTACCTACGAGCAGTACTTC. Protein product: CASSARQGTYEQYF.

V and J are TRBV14 and TRBJ2-5; 10 nucleotides align to TRBD2. In germline, CDR1 is SGHDN, CDR2 FVKESK. The CDR3 consists of 19 residues. With 0 bases clipped from V and 2 bases from J, the junction kept 12 bases outside the gene matches. The CDR3 DNA reads as TGTGCCAGCAGCCAAGAGGGGGGATTAGCGGGAGGACCTCAAGAGACCCAGTACTTC. Its translation: CASSQEGGLAGGPQETQYF.

V and J are TRBV5-1 and TRBJ1-1, with 8 nucleotides matching TRBD1. CDR3 size: 13 residues. Trimming took 5 bases from V and 5 from J; bases not matched to a gene: 5. Germline CDR1 and CDR2: SGHRS and YFSETQ. The CDR3: CASSTQGETEAFF. The CDR3 DNA sequence: TGCGCCAGCAGTACACAGGGGGAGACTGAAGCTTTCTTT.

This sequence joins TRBV10-1 and TRBJ2-3; D might be TRBD1 (6 bases). The germline V and J ends were trimmed by 3 bases and 3 bases, with 13 bases remaining between them. Germline assignment: CDR1 WNHNN and CDR2 SYGVQD (reference sequence). The CDR3 loop spans 15 amino acids. The CDR3 loop reads CASSEQGDRTDTQYF. The CDR3 DNA sequence: TGCGCCAGCAGTGAACAGGGTGATAGGACAGATACGCAGTATTTT.

The V gene is TRBV2, the J gene TRBJ1-1; 8 nucleotides align to TRBD1. CDR3 length: 14 amino acids. With V trimmed by 6 bases and J by 1 base, 4 bases remained unmatched. The germline V gene has CDR1 SNHLY and CDR2 FYNNEI. CDR3 DNA: TGTGCCAGCAGCCTGGGACAGGAGAACACTGAAGCTTTCTTT. This codes for CASSLGQENTEAFF.